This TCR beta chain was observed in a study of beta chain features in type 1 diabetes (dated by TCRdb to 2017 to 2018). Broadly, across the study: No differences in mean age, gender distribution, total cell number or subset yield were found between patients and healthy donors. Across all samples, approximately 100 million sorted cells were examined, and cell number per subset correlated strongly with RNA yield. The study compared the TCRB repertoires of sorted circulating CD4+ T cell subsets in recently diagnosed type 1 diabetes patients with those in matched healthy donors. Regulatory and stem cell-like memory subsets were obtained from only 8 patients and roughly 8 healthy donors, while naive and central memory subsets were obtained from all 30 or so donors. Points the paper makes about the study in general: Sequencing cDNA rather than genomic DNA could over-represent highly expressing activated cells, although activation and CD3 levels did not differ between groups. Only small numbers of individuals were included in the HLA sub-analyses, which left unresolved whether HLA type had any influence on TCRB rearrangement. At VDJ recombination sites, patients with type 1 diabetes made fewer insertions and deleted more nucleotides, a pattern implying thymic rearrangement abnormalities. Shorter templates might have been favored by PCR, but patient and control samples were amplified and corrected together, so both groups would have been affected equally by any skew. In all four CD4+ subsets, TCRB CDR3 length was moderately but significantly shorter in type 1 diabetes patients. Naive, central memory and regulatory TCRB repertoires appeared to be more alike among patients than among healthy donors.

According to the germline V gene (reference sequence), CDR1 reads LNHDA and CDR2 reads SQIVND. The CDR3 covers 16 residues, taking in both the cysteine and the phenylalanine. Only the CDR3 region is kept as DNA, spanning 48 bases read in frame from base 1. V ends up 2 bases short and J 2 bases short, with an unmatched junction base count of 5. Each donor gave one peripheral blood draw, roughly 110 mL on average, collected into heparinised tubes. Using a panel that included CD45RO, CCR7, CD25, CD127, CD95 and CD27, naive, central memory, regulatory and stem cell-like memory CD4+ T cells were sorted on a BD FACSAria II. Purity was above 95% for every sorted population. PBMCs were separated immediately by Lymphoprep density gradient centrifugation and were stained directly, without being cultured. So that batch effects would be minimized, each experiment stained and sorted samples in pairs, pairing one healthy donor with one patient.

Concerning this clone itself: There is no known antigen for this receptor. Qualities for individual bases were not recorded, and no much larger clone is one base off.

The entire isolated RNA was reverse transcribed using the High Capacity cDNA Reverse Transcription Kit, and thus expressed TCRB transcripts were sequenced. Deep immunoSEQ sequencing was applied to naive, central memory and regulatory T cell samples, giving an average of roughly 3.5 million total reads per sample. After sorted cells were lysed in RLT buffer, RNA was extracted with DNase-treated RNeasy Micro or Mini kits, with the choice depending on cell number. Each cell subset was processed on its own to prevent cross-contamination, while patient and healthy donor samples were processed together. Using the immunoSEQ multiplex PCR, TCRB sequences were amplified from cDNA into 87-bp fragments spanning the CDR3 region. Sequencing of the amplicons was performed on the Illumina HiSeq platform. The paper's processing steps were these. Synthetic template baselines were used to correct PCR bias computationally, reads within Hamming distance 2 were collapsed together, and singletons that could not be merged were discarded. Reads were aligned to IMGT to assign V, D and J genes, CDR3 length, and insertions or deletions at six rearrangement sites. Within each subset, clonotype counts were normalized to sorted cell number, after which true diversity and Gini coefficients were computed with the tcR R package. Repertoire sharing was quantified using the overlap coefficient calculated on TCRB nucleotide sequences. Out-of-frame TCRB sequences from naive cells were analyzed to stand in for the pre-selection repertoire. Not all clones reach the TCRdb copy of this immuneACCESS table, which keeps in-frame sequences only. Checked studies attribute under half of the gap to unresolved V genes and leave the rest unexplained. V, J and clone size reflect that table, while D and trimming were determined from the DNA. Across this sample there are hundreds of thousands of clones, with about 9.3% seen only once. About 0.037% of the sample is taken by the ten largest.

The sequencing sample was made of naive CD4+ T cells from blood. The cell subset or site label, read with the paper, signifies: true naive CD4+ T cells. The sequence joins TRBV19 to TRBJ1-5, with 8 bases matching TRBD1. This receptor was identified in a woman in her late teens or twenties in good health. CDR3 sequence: CASSIQGARGNQPQHF. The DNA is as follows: TGTGCCAGTAGTATACAGGGGGCGCGGGGCAATCAGCCCCAGCATTTT. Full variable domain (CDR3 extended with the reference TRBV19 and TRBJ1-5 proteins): DGGITQSPKYLFRKEGQNVTLSCEQNLNHDAMYWYRQDPGQGLRLIYYSQIVNDFQKGDIAEGYSVSREKKESFPLTVTSAQKNPTAFYLCASSIQGARGNQPQHFGDGTRLSIL.